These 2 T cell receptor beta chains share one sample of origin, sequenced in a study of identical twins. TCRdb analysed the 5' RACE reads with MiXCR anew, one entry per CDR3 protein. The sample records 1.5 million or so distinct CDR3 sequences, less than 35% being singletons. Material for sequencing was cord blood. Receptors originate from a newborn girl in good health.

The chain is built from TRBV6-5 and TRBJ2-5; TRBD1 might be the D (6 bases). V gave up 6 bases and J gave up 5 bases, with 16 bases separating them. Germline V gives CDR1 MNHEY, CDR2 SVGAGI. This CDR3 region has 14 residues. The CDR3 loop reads CASSTDRKGETQYF. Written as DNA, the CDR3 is TGTGCCAGCAGCACGGACAGAAAAGGGGAGACCCAGTACTTC.

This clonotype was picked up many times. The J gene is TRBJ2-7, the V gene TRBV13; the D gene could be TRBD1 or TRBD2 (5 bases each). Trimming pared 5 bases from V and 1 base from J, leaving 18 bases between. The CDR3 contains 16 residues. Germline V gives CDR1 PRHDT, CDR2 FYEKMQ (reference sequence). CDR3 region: CASSPPLGTDSYEQYF. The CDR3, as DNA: TGTGCCAGCAGCCCCCCCCTCGGGACCGATTCCTACGAGCAGTACTTC. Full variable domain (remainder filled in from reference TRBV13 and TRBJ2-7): AAGVIQSPRHLIKEKRETATLKCYPIPRHDTVYWYQQGPGQDPQFLISFYEKMQSDKGSIPDRFSAQQFSDYHSELNMSSLELGDSALYFCASSPPLGTDSYEQYFGPGTRLTVT.